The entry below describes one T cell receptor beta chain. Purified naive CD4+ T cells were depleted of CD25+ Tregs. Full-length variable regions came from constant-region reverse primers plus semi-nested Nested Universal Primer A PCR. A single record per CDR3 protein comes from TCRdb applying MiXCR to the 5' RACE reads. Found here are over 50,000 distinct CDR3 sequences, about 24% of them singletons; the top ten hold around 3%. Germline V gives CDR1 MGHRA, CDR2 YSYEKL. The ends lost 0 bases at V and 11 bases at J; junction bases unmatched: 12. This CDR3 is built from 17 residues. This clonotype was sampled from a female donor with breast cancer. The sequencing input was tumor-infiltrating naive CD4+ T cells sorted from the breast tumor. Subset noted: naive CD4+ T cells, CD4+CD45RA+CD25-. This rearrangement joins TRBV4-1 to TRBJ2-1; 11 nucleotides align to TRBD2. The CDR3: CASSQEVETSGKNKQFF. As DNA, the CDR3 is TGCGCCAGCAGCCAAGAAGTCGAGACTAGCGGGAAAAATAAGCAGTTCTTC.